This TCR beta chain was captured by sequencing in a study of CD8 T cells in ankylosing spondylitis. Study-level results: Within peripheral blood, clones linked to disease were CD8+ and relatively rare.

Germline CDR1 is MGHDK and CDR2 is SYGVNS. Trimming cost V 4 bases and J 0 bases; bases outside gene matches: 11. The CDR3 contains 17 residues. There are a few counts of this clonotype. Its antigen is unidentified. A single record per CDR3 protein comes from TCRdb applying MiXCR to the 5' RACE reads. The table records a few hundred thousand distinct CDR3 sequences, roughly 20% of them present only once. The clonotype originates from a male donor with ankylosing spondylitis or in good health (not recorded which). What was sequenced was blood, either unsorted or a sorted T cell fraction (not recorded which). The chain joins TRBV25-1 to TRBJ2-5; the match to TRBD1 covers 7 bases. The DNA for the CDR3 is TGTGCCAGCAGTGGGGGACAGTGGAGGTCGTACCAAGAGACCCAGTACTTC. Translated, it gives CASSGGQWRSYQETQYF.